This T cell receptor beta chain was identified in a study of cytomegalovirus exposure and HLA in healthy donors. Study outcomes and limitations: A later analysis reportedly identified an Asian-associated ancestry cluster as carrying fewer N-insertions than the roughly 720-donor mean. A further, later analysis showed that HLA-associated TCR beta chains (compared with equally common others) were more clonally expanded. At a 0.05 false discovery rate, a later analysis found approximately 17,000 TCR beta sequences to be associated with HLA alleles.

This clone was counted a few times. The antigen is unknown. V gave up 0 bases and J gave up 3 bases; unmatched junction bases: 5. The CDR3 length is 16 residues. Germline loops: CDR1 MDHEN, CDR2 SYDVKM. Primers: 60 Vbeta forward and 13 Jbeta reverse. Clones were sequenced by immunoSEQ multiplex PCR, and TCRdb holds only the in-frame ones, with some missing. The table lists 120,000 to 150,000 clones, around a tenth of them singletons. Sequenced material: PBMCs. The clonotype comes from a male donor in good health and CMV-seronegative. The chain carries TRBV28 and TRBJ1-2; 9 bases fit TRBD1. CDR3 DNA: TGTGCCAGCAGTTTATGGGGACAGGGAGCCTACTATGGCTACACCTTC. Translating it yields CASSLWGQGAYYGYTF.